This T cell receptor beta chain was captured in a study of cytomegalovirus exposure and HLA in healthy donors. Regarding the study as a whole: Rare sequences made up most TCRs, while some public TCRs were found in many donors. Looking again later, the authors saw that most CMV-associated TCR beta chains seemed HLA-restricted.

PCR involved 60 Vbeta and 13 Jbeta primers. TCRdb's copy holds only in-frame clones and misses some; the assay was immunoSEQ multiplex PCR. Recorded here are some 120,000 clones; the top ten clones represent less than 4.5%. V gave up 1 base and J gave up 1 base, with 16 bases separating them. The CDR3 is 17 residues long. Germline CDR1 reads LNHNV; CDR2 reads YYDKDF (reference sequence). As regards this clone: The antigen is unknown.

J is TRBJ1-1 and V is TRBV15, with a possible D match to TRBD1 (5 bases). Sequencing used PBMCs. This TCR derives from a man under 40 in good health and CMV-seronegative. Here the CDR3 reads CATSRVSQLGPNTEAFF. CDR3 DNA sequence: TGTGCCACCAGCAGAGTGTCCCAGTTGGGGCCGAACACTGAAGCTTTCTTT.